The present T cell receptor beta chain was sequenced within a study of neurological immune-mediated disorders. MiXCR, run by TCRdb on the 5' RACE reads, gives a single entry per CDR3 protein. This table holds 35,000 to 55,000 distinct CDR3 sequences, about 6.3% found once. The CDR3 loop spans 13 amino acids. Trimming removed 4 bases from V and 5 bases from J, with 12 bases in between. The germline V gene has CDR1 DFQATT and CDR2 SNEGSKA (reference sequence). This clonotype was counted ten times or more. This chain joins TRBV20-1 and TRBJ2-1; a possible D gene is TRBD1 (6 bases). This sequence originates from a woman aged 40 to 55 in good health. What was sequenced was CD4+ T cells from blood. CDR3 sequence: CSAKAQGNNEQFF. The CDR3 region has the DNA TGCAGTGCTAAGGCACAGGGCAACAATGAGCAGTTCTTC.